The rows below give T cell receptor beta chains drawn from one sample of a study of long-term antiretroviral therapy in people with HIV. Some clones are missing from TCRdb's copy, which holds only in-frame ones; the method was immunoSEQ multiplex PCR. The sample has 6,000 or so clones, roughly 80% seen once. This sample comprised unsorted PBMCs, obtained 0.5 years before starting antiretroviral therapy. These receptors were collected from a man aged 35-49 years with HIV. The CDR3 runs from the conserved cysteine through the conserved F or W. The D gene is left open where the match is weak. Part of the rows lack a size; the others show once, few, many or a class for expanded clones.

clone size: once; V gene: TRBV18; J gene: TRBJ2-7; D gene: TRBD1; CDR3 DNA: TGTGCCAGCTCACCATCCGGGACAGCTACCTACGAGCAGTACTTC; CDR3 protein: CASSPSGTATYEQYF
clone size: NA; V gene: TRBV9; J gene: TRBJ2-4; D gene: NA; CDR3 DNA: TGTGCCAGCAGCGTAGGACCGGGGGACATTCAGTACTTC; CDR3 protein: CASSVGPGDIQYF
clone size: NA; V gene: TRBV7-3; J gene: TRBJ2-2; D gene: NA; CDR3 DNA: TGTGCCAGCAGCCTGTTCACGAACACCGGGGAGCTGTTTTTT; CDR3 protein: CASSLFTNTGELFF
clone size: NA; V gene: TRBV30; J gene: TRBJ1-4; D gene: NA; CDR3 DNA: TGTGCCTGGAGTGTAGGACAAGGGTATGAAAAACTGTTTTTT; CDR3 protein: CAWSVGQGYEKLFF
clone size: NA; V gene: TRBV4-3; J gene: TRBJ1-2; D gene: NA; CDR3 DNA: TGCGCCAGCAGCCAAGCCCAGACCGATTTCTATGGCTACACCTTC; CDR3 protein: CASSQAQTDFYGYTF
clone size: NA; V gene: TRBV25-1; J gene: TRBJ2-7; D gene: NA; CDR3 DNA: TGTGCCAGCAGTGAAGACAGAGAGCAGTACTTC; CDR3 protein: CASSEDREQYF
clone size: few; V gene: TRBV21-1; J gene: TRBJ2-4; D gene: NA; CDR3 DNA: TGTGCCAGCAGCAAATATCGTCCGGTTCTAGCCAAAAACATTCAGTACTTC; CDR3 protein: CASSKYRPVLAKNIQYF
clone size: NA; V gene: TRBV5-4; J gene: TRBJ2-7; D gene: TRBD1; CDR3 DNA: TGTGCCAGCAGCTTGGCCGAGACAGGGGGCTACGAGCAGTACTTC; CDR3 protein: CASSLAETGGYEQYF
clone size: NA; V gene: TRBV15; J gene: TRBJ1-2; D gene: NA; CDR3 DNA: TGTGCCACCAGCAGAGGAGGGACAAGCGACTATGGCTACACCTTC; CDR3 protein: CATSRGGTSDYGYTF
clone size: NA; V gene: TRBV19; J gene: TRBJ2-3; D gene: TRBD1; CDR3 DNA: TGTGCCAGTAGTACTCGGGACAGGGGAGGCACAGATACGCAGTATTTT; CDR3 protein: CASSTRDRGGTDTQYF
clone size: NA; V gene: TRBV9; J gene: TRBJ2-3; D gene: NA; CDR3 DNA: TGTGCCAGCAGCGTCGGAGAAGGGGGTACGCAGTATTTT; CDR3 protein: CASSVGEGGTQYF
clone size: few; V gene: TRBV6-5; J gene: TRBJ2-7; D gene: NA; CDR3 DNA: TGTGCCAGCAGTTACCGGGCGGCGGGGGAGCAGTACTTC; CDR3 protein: CASSYRAAGEQYF
clone size: NA; V gene: TRBV4-3; J gene: TRBJ2-3; D gene: TRBD1; CDR3 DNA: TGCGCCAGCAGCCAAGATTGGCAGGGGGTCACAGATACGCAGTATTTT; CDR3 protein: CASSQDWQGVTDTQYF
clone size: NA; V gene: TRBV11-2; J gene: TRBJ1-6; D gene: NA; CDR3 DNA: TGTGCCAGCAGCTGGGACGGCTATTCACCCCTCCACTTT; CDR3 protein: CASSWDGYSPLHF
clone size: NA; V gene: TRBV19; J gene: TRBJ1-2; D gene: NA; CDR3 DNA: TGTGCCAGTAGTCCCCAAGGGGGTGACTATGGCTACACCTTC; CDR3 protein: CASSPQGGDYGYTF
clone size: few; V gene: TRBV4-2; J gene: TRBJ1-5; D gene: TRBD1; CDR3 DNA: TGTGCCAGCAGCCCCGGCGGGACAGGGTACAATCAGCCCCAGCATTTT; CDR3 protein: CASSPGGTGYNQPQHF
clone size: once; V gene: TRBV5-1; J gene: TRBJ2-5; D gene: NA; CDR3 DNA: TGCGCCAGCAGCCCCTCGTCGGGGTCAGAGACCCAGTACTTC; CDR3 protein: CASSPSSGSETQYF
clone size: NA; V gene: TRBV7-3; J gene: TRBJ2-1; D gene: TRBD1; CDR3 DNA: TGTGCCAGCAGCTTGGACAGGGGATACAATGAGCAGTTCTTC; CDR3 protein: CASSLDRGYNEQFF
clone size: NA; V gene: TRBV27; J gene: TRBJ1-1; D gene: NA; CDR3 DNA: TGTGCCAGCAGTACAACGGACAGTTTCCACACTGAAGCTTTCTTT; CDR3 protein: CASSTTDSFHTEAFF
clone size: NA; V gene: TRBV5-5; J gene: TRBJ2-4; D gene: NA; CDR3 DNA: TGTGCCAGCAGCTTGGGGGGGGCCAAAAACATTCAGTACTTC; CDR3 protein: CASSLGGAKNIQYF
clone size: NA; V gene: TRBV4-3; J gene: TRBJ2-4; D gene: TRBD2; CDR3 DNA: TGCGCCAGCAGCCAAGAACGTAGCGGGGGGGTTGGCATTCAGTACTTC; CDR3 protein: CASSQERSGGVGIQYF
clone size: NA; V gene: TRBV7-4; J gene: TRBJ1-2; D gene: NA; CDR3 DNA: TGTGCCAGCAGCTTAGCGAGGGCAGGGGATGATTGGGTTAACTATGGCTACACCTTC; CDR3 protein: CASSLARAGDDWVNYGYTF
clone size: NA; V gene: TRBV20-1; J gene: TRBJ1-2; D gene: NA; CDR3 DNA: TGCAGTGCCTCGCCGGGGCTGGGCTACACCTTC; CDR3 protein: CSASPGLGYTF
clone size: NA; V gene: TRBV23-1; J gene: TRBJ2-7; D gene: NA; CDR3 DNA: TGCGCCAGCAGTCAAGAGGCAAAGAGCTACGAGCAGTACTTC; CDR3 protein: CASSQEAKSYEQYF
clone size: NA; V gene: TRBV7-9; J gene: TRBJ2-3; D gene: TRBD2; CDR3 DNA: TGTGCCAGCAGCTTAGGGCTAGCGGGGCGCCTGGGGACGCAGTATTTT; CDR3 protein: CASSLGLAGRLGTQYF
clone size: NA; V gene: TRBV7-9; J gene: TRBJ1-1; D gene: TRBD1; CDR3 DNA: TGTGCCAGCAGCCCCTCCGGGACAGGGGATTTCGCTGAAGCTTTCTTT; CDR3 protein: CASSPSGTGDFAEAFF
clone size: NA; V gene: TRBV4-1; J gene: TRBJ2-5; D gene: NA; CDR3 DNA: TGCGCCAGCAGTCTGTTCGGGGGCTCCCAAGAGACCCAGTACTTC; CDR3 protein: CASSLFGGSQETQYF
clone size: NA; V gene: TRBV7-8; J gene: TRBJ1-6; D gene: NA; CDR3 DNA: TGTGCCAGCAGCTTAGTCGGACGGACTAATTCACCCCTCCACTTT; CDR3 protein: CASSLVGRTNSPLHF
clone size: once; V gene: TRBV21-1; J gene: TRBJ1-2; D gene: NA; CDR3 DNA: TGTGCCATCACAGGGCCAGCTAACTATGGCTACACCTTC; CDR3 protein: CAITGPANYGYTF
clone size: few; V gene: TRBV29-1; J gene: TRBJ1-2; D gene: NA; CDR3 DNA: TGCAGCGACAGAAACTTGCGCTATGGCTACACCTTC; CDR3 protein: CSDRNLRYGYTF
clone size: NA; V gene: TRBV5-1; J gene: TRBJ2-7; D gene: TRBD1; CDR3 DNA: TGCGCCAGCAGCTTGGGGTGGGACAGGGCCTACGAGCAGTACTTC; CDR3 protein: CASSLGWDRAYEQYF
clone size: NA; V gene: TRBV2; J gene: TRBJ1-5; D gene: NA; CDR3 DNA: TGTGCCAGCAGTTTCAGCAATCAGCCCCAGCATTTT; CDR3 protein: CASSFSNQPQHF
clone size: large; V gene: TRBV28; J gene: TRBJ2-7; D gene: TRBD1; CDR3 DNA: TGTGCCAGCAGTCCATACTCGGGACAGGGCTACGAGCAGTACTTC; CDR3 protein: CASSPYSGQGYEQYF
clone size: NA; V gene: TRBV28; J gene: TRBJ1-5; D gene: TRBD1; CDR3 DNA: TGTGCCAGCAGTCGCACTTATGGAACAGGGGCGTATAGCAATCAGCCCCAGCATTTT; CDR3 protein: CASSRTYGTGAYSNQPQHF
clone size: few; V gene: TRBV2; J gene: TRBJ2-3; D gene: NA; CDR3 DNA: TGTGCCAGCAAGCCGTCGGATACGCAGTATTTT; CDR3 protein: CASKPSDTQYF
clone size: large; V gene: TRBV18; J gene: TRBJ2-3; D gene: NA; CDR3 DNA: TGTGCCAGCTCACCATGGGGGGAGGCGGCAGATACGCAGTATTTT; CDR3 protein: CASSPWGEAADTQYF
clone size: NA; V gene: TRBV2; J gene: TRBJ2-1; D gene: TRBD1; CDR3 DNA: TGTGCCAGCAGGGGGGAAGGGACAGGCGGTTTCTCCTACAATGAGCAGTTCTTC; CDR3 protein: CASRGEGTGGFSYNEQFF
clone size: NA; V gene: TRBV19; J gene: TRBJ1-1; D gene: TRBD1; CDR3 DNA: TGTGCCAGTAGTTACAGGGGAACTGAAGCTTTCTTT; CDR3 protein: CASSYRGTEAFF
clone size: NA; V gene: TRBV11-1; J gene: TRBJ1-5; D gene: NA; CDR3 DNA: TGTGCCAGCAGCTCTAGCGGTCAGCCCCAGCATTTT; CDR3 protein: CASSSSGQPQHF
clone size: NA; V gene: TRBV4-2; J gene: TRBJ1-3; D gene: NA; CDR3 DNA: TGTGCCAGCAGCCAAAACAGCAGGAACTCTGGAAACACCATATATTTT; CDR3 protein: CASSQNSRNSGNTIYF
clone size: NA; V gene: TRBV20-1; J gene: TRBJ2-1; D gene: NA; CDR3 DNA: TGCAGTGCTACTAGCAATGAGCAGTTCTTC; CDR3 protein: CSATSNEQFF
clone size: few; V gene: TRBV9; J gene: TRBJ2-3; D gene: TRBD2; CDR3 DNA: TGTGCCAGCAGCGTAGTTAGCGGGGGAGATACGCAGTATTTT; CDR3 protein: CASSVVSGGDTQYF
clone size: NA; V gene: TRBV29-1; J gene: TRBJ2-7; D gene: NA; CDR3 DNA: TGTGCGACGGTTGACACCTACGAGCAGTACTTC; CDR3 protein: CATVDTYEQYF
clone size: NA; V gene: TRBV19; J gene: TRBJ1-1; D gene: TRBD1; CDR3 DNA: TGTGCCAGTAGTATTGGGACAGGACTCGTCTCTGAAGCTTTCTTT; CDR3 protein: CASSIGTGLVSEAFF
clone size: NA; V gene: TRBV7-2; J gene: TRBJ2-3; D gene: TRBD2; CDR3 DNA: TGTGCCAGCAGCCCCCGACTAGCGGGGGGGTCCGCAGATACGCAGTATTTT; CDR3 protein: CASSPRLAGGSADTQYF
clone size: NA; V gene: TRBV10-2; J gene: TRBJ2-7; D gene: NA; CDR3 DNA: TGCGCCAGCAGTGAAGTTGGTGGGGAGCAGTACTTC; CDR3 protein: CASSEVGGEQYF
clone size: NA; V gene: TRBV27; J gene: TRBJ2-7; D gene: NA; CDR3 DNA: TGTGCCAGCAGTTTATCCGCACTGAGGGAGCAGTACTTC; CDR3 protein: CASSLSALREQYF
clone size: NA; V gene: TRBV9; J gene: TRBJ2-7; D gene: NA; CDR3 DNA: TGTGCCAGCAGCGTATCAGGGTCCCACGAGCAGTACTTC; CDR3 protein: CASSVSGSHEQYF
clone size: NA; V gene: TRBV25-1; J gene: TRBJ1-2; D gene: NA; CDR3 DNA: TGTGCCAGCTCCCGAGACGGCAACTATGGCTACACCTTC; CDR3 protein: CASSRDGNYGYTF
clone size: few; V gene: TRBV19; J gene: TRBJ2-7; D gene: NA; CDR3 DNA: TGTTCTACGCGAAGGTCCGGGGCGGACGAGCAGTACTTC; CDR3 protein: CSTRRSGADEQYF
clone size: NA; V gene: TRBV5-4; J gene: TRBJ1-2; D gene: TRBD1; CDR3 DNA: TGTGCCAGCAGCCAACAGGACAGGGACGTGAATGGCTACACCTTC; CDR3 protein: CASSQQDRDVNGYTF
clone size: NA; V gene: TRBV5-6; J gene: TRBJ2-6; D gene: NA; CDR3 DNA: TGTGCCAGCAGCTCGAAGTTCGGGGGCTCATTGGGGGCCAACGTCCTGACTTTC; CDR3 protein: CASSSKFGGSLGANVLTF
clone size: NA; V gene: TRBV29-1; J gene: TRBJ2-2; D gene: NA; CDR3 DNA: TGCAGCGCCTTTGGGCCGAACACCGGGGAGCTGTTTTTT; CDR3 protein: CSAFGPNTGELFF
clone size: NA; V gene: TRBV27; J gene: TRBJ1-6; D gene: TRBD1; CDR3 DNA: TGTGCCAGCACCATTACCGGGACAGGGGTATCACCCCTCCACTTT; CDR3 protein: CASTITGTGVSPLHF
clone size: NA; V gene: TRBV7-5; J gene: TRBJ2-7; D gene: NA; CDR3 DNA: TGTGCCAGCAGCTATAGCGCCAGGGGCGACGACGAGCAGTACTTC; CDR3 protein: CASSYSARGDDEQYF
clone size: NA; V gene: TRBV6-1; J gene: TRBJ2-7; D gene: TRBD2; CDR3 DNA: TGTGCCAGCAGTGAATCCTGGGGGGGTGGAGGGTTCGTCGAGCAGTACTTC; CDR3 protein: CASSESWGGGGFVEQYF
clone size: NA; V gene: TRBV5-4; J gene: TRBJ1-5; D gene: NA; CDR3 DNA: TGTGCCAGCAGCTTGGACAGGGCCGTCAATCAGCCCCAGCATTTT; CDR3 protein: CASSLDRAVNQPQHF
clone size: medium-sized; V gene: TRBV4-1; J gene: TRBJ1-4; D gene: NA; CDR3 DNA: TGCGCCAGCAGCCAAGTCAGATTTGAAAAACTGTTTTTT; CDR3 protein: CASSQVRFEKLFF